This TCR beta chain stems from a study of metastatic and nonmetastatic thyroid tumors. About the study: Peripheral blood and tumor or nodule samples from malignant and benign thyroid patients were compared.

Not a single patient had been given any form of treatment at any point before undergoing thyroid surgery. Study findings and constraints: For both blood and tumor, malignant thyroid tumors reportedly showed significantly higher TCR beta diversity than benign nodules did.

A remark on this clone: Antigen: not known.

TCRdb reassembled clones from the PCR reads with MiXCR. The sample holds 8,000 to 9,500 clones, about 32% seen once. V lost 0 bases, J lost 7 bases, and 4 bases stayed unmatched. From germline, CDR1 is LGHDT and CDR2 YNNKEL (reference sequence). The CDR3 contains 15 residues. The clonotype originates from a female donor with papillary thyroid cancer or a benign thyroid nodule (not recorded which). Some clones in this sample may be carry-over from other donors' samples. Material: tumor tissue. V is TRBV3-1 and J is TRBJ2-2; 8 nucleotides match TRBD2. CDR3 sequence (DNA): TGTGCCAGCAGCCAAGATGCGGGGGGAATCGGGGAGCTGTTTTTT. Amino acid sequence: CASSQDAGGIGELFF. Together with reference TRBV3-1 and TRBJ2-2, the CDR3 gives the full variable domain: DTAVSQTPKYLVTQMGNDKSIKCEQNLGHDTMYWYKQDSKKFLKIMFSYNNKELIINETVPNRFSPKSPDKAHLNLHINSLELGDSAVYFCASSQDAGGIGELFFGEGSRLTVL.